The present T cell receptor beta chain was sequenced within a study of response to subunit inactivated influenza vaccine. Deletions cut 0 bases from V and 7 bases from J, with 13 bases between. The CDR3 has 15 amino acids. CDR1 SGHRS and CDR2 YFSETQ come from the germline V gene. TCRdb reprocessed the RT-PCR reads via MiXCR and lists one record per CDR3 protein. The data show around 760,000 distinct CDR3 sequences, about 15% seen once. Regarding the study as a whole: Authors suggested each seasonal influenza vaccination recruits few new T cells.

This clonotype occurred a few times. What it binds is unknown. The source material was PBMCs from blood, sampled roughly 15 days before vaccination. The receptor's source is a man between 50 and 59 years old who received an inactivated influenza vaccine. The V gene is TRBV5-1, the J gene TRBJ2-2, with unresolved D. CDR3 region: CASSLEVRTVGELFF. Written as DNA, the CDR3 is TGCGCCAGCAGCTTGGAGGTCAGGACGGTCGGGGAGCTGTTTTTT.